A single sample gave rise to the 9 T cell receptor beta chains below, sequenced in a study of CD8 T cells in Susac syndrome. An input of about 0.5 to 1 ug of RNA was subjected to reverse transcription using random hexamers. TCRdb processed the immunoSEQ multiplex PCR reads anew with MiXCR; each CDR3 protein has one entry. The sample gives 170,000 or so distinct CDR3 sequences, about 96% of which show up once; approximately 0.12% is in the top ten. The sequenced sample consisted of CD4+ T cells from PBMCs. The receptor source for this set is a human donor with Susac syndrome.

The sample holds one count of this clonotype. The chain is built from TRBV4-3 and TRBJ2-6; 12 bases fit TRBD2. The CDR3 covers 20 residues. The junction had 10 bases not matched to a gene; V was cut back by 4 bases and J by 0 bases. Germline CDR1 LGHNA, CDR2 YSLEER. The CDR3 loop reads CASSRTVQTSGSSGANVLTF. In nucleotides, the CDR3 is TGCGCCAGCAGCCGAACAGTCCAGACTAGCGGGAGCTCTGGGGCCAACGTCCTGACTTTC.

The chain couples TRBV19 to TRBJ2-4; perhaps TRBD2 as D (5 bases). This CDR3 spans 16 amino acids. CDR1 LNHDA and CDR2 SQIVND come from the germline V gene (reference sequence). V lost 6 bases, J lost 4 bases, and 19 bases lay in between. CDR3 protein: CASRPLAAATKNIQYF. In nucleotides, the CDR3 is TGTGCCAGTAGACCCCTCGCAGCGGCCACTAAAAACATTCAGTACTTC.

The chain employs TRBV27 and TRBJ2-2; tentative D call: TRBD1 (6 bases). The CDR3 covers 15 residues. Germline CDR1 MNHEY, CDR2 SMNVEV (reference sequence). V dropped 6 bases and J dropped 3 bases, with 14 bases sitting between them. Here the CDR3 reads CASSSLGQYTGELFF. The CDR3 region has the DNA TGTGCCAGCAGCTCCCTAGGACAGTACACCGGGGAGCTGTTTTTT.

V is TRBV20-1 and J is TRBJ1-1; TRBD1 might be the D (6 bases). The CDR3 has 13 residues. V was trimmed by 4 bases and J by 5 bases, leaving 14 bases between them. The germline CDR1 and CDR2 sequences are DFQATT and SNEGSKA (reference sequence). The CDR3 spells CSAMKDSATEAFF. In DNA, the CDR3 is TGCAGTGCTATGAAGGACAGTGCTACTGAAGCTTTCTTT.

The chain joins TRBV30 to TRBJ2-2; D is unclear. This CDR3 region has 13 residues. The V gene's germline CDR1 is GTSNPN and CDR2 SVGIG (reference sequence). V gave up 4 bases and J gave up 1 base, with 7 bases separating them. The CDR3, as DNA: TGTGCCTGGATGGGCCTGAACACCGGGGAGCTGTTTTTT. Encoded protein: CAWMGLNTGELFF. Full variable domain (remainder filled in from reference TRBV30 and TRBJ2-2): SQTIHQWPATLVQPVGSPLSLECTVEGTSNPNLYWYRQAAGRGLQLLFYSVGIGQISSEVPQNLSASRPQDRQFILSSKKLLLSDSGFYLCAWMGLNTGELFFGEGSRLTVL.

This chain connects TRBV5-4 to TRBJ2-3; D is undetermined. Germline-derived CDR1 and CDR2 are SGHNT and YYREEE (reference sequence). With 0 bases removed from V and 2 bases from J, the gap between germline ends came to 4 bases. The CDR3 is 13 residues long. CDR3 loop: CASSLDYTDTQYF. CDR3 bases: TGTGCCAGCAGCTTGGACTACACAGATACGCAGTATTTT.

V and J are TRBV7-2 and TRBJ2-2; no clear D gene. V lost 8 bases and J lost 4, with 17 bases in between. The length of the CDR3 is 15 residues. The germline CDR1 and CDR2 sequences are SGHTA and FQGNSA. The CDR3 loop reads CASRRAPPLTGELFF. CDR3 sequence (DNA): TGTGCCAGCCGCCGGGCCCCTCCTCTCACCGGGGAGCTGTTTTTT.

In its sample, this clonotype was seen once. The chain recombines TRBV7-2 with TRBJ2-1; 9 nucleotides match TRBD2. Germline V gene sequence: CDR1 SGHTA, CDR2 FQGNSA. The CDR3 has 16 residues. V shed 7 bases and J 4 bases; nucleotides not matched to a gene: 11. CDR3 coding DNA: TGTGCCAGCACTCCGGGTAGCGGGAGATTATACAATGAGCAGTTCTTC. This sequence encodes CASTPGSGRLYNEQFF.

This chain links TRBV27 with TRBJ2-7; TRBD2 matches 10 bases. CDR3 length equals 14 residues. J lost 2 bases, V lost 6 bases, and 4 bases had no gene match. Germline CDR1 MNHEY, CDR2 SMNVEV (reference sequence). CDR3: CASRPAGGTYEQYF. In nucleotides, the CDR3 is TGTGCCAGCAGACCAGCGGGAGGGACCTACGAGCAGTACTTC.